The following is a TCR beta chain sequence with its context. This clonotype was recorded a few times. Its target antigen remains unknown. There are no base qualities to consult, and no much larger clone falls within one base. This specimen belongs to a study of response to subunit inactivated influenza vaccine (dated by TCRdb to the late 2010s). Some background on the complete study: The study used deep quantitative T cell receptor repertoire profiling to track responses to a trivalent subunit inactivated influenza vaccine. The full study reports these points: According to the authors, only a limited number of new T cells may be recruited by each seasonal influenza vaccination.

The library came from RT-PCR. This sample was sequenced with an Illumina HiSeq 2500. Using fastp trimming at Q25 and MiXCR clonotype assembly, TCRdb reanalyzed the public sequencing data and kept in-frame beta chains. When rows share a CDR3 protein, they turn into one entry using the most common DNA and genes. This sample comprises approximately 530,000 distinct CDR3 sequences, approximately 7.6% of them detected only once. Approximately 12% of the sample lies in the top ten. Trimming costs V 1 base and J 2 bases, and their ends lie 6 bases apart. CDR1 and CDR2 are read off the germline V gene as LGHNA and YNFKEQ. Counted from cysteine to phenylalanine, this CDR3 has 14 amino acids. The kept DNA is CDR3 alone, 42 bases in frame from the first base.

The V and J genes are TRBV4-2 and TRBJ2-1, with no D gene named confidently. This receptor was taken from a man aged 50-75 years who received an inactivated influenza vaccine. Donor details come from another sample of the same person, matched by shared clones. Here the sequenced sample was PBMCs from blood, taken about 23 months after vaccination. The CDR3 protein sequence reads: CASSQARAYNEQFF. In nucleotides, the sequence is TGTGCCAGCAGCCAAGCACGAGCCTACAATGAGCAGTTCTTC.